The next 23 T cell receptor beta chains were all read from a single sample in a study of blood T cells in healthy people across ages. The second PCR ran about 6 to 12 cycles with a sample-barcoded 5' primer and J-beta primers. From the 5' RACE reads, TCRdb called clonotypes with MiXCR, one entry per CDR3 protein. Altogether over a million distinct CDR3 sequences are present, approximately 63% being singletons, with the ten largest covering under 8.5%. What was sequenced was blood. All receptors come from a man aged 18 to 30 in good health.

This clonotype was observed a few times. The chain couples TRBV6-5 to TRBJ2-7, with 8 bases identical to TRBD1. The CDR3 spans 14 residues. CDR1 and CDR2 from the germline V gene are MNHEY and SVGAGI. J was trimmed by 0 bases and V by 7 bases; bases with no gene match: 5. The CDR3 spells CASTGTGSSYEQYF. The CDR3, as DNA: TGTGCCAGCACCGGGACAGGTAGCTCCTACGAGCAGTACTTC.

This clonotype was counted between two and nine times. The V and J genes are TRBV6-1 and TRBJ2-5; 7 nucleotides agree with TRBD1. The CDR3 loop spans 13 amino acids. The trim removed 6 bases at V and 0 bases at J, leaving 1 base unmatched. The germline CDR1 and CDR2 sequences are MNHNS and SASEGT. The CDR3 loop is CASSRGYQETQYF. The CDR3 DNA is TGTGCCAGCAGCAGGGGGTACCAAGAGACCCAGTACTTC.

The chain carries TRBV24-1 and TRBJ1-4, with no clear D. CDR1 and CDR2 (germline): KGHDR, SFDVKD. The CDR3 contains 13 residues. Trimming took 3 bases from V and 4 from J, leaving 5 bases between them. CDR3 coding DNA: TGTGCCACCAGTGATCCTCATAATGAAAAACTGTTTTTT. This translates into CATSDPHNEKLFF.

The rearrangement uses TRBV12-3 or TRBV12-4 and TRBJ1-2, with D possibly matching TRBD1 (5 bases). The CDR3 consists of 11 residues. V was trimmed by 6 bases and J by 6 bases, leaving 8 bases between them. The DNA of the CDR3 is TGTGCCAGCAGAGACAGCCATGGCTACACCTTC. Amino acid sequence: CASRDSHGYTF.

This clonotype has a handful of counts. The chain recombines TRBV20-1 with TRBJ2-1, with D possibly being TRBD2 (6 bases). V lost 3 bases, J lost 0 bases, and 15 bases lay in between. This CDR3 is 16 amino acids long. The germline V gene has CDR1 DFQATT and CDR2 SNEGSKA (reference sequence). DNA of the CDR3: TGCAGTGCTAGTCCGTCCAGCGGGCTCTCCTACAATGAGCAGTTCTTC. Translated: CSASPSSGLSYNEQFF.

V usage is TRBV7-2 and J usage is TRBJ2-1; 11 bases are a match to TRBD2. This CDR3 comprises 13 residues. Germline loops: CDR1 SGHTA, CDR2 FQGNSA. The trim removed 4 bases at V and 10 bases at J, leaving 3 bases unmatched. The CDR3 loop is CASSSTSGGEQFF. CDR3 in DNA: TGTGCCAGCAGCTCTACTAGCGGGGGAGAGCAGTTCTTC.

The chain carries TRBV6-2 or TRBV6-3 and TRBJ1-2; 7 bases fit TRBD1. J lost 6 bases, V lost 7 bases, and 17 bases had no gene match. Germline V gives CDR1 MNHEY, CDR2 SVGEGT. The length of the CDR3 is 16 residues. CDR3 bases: TGTGCCAGCACCTACGGGGTCCGACAGGGCCGTAATGGCTACACCTTC. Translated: CASTYGVRQGRNGYTF.

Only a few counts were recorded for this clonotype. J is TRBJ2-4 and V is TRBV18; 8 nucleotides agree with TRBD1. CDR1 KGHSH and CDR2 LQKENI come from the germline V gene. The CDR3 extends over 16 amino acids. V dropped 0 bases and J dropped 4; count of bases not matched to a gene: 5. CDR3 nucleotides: TGTGCCAGCTCACCACCTCCCGGACAGGGAAAAAACATTCAGTACTTC. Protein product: CASSPPPGQGKNIQYF.

Here the CDR3 reads CAISGTGGRTYEQYF. The CDR3 coding sequence is TGTGCCATCAGTGGGACAGGGGGTAGGACCTACGAGCAGTACTTC. The chain has TRBV10-3 and TRBJ2-4, with 10 bases identical to TRBD1. Judging by the DNA end, TRBJ2-7 fits better; the J call may be wrong. The CDR3 loop spans 15 amino acids. Germline CDR1 is ENHRY and CDR2 is SYGVKD.

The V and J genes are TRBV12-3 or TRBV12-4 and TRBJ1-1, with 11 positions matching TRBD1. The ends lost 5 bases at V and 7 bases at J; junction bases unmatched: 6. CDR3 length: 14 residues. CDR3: CASSGTGGSVEAFF. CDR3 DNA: TGTGCCAGCAGTGGGACAGGGGGGTCGGTTGAAGCTTTCTTT.

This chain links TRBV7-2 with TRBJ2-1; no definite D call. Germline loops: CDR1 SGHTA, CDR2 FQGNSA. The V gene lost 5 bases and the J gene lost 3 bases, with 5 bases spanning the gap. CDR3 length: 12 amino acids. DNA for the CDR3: TGTGCCAGCAGCGGGTTCTACAATGAGCAGTTCTTC. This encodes CASSGFYNEQFF.

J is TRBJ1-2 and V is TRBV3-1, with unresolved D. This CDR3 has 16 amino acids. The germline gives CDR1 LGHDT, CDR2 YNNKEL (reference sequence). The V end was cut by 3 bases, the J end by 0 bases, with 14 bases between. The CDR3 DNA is TGTGCCAGCAGCCAGAGGGCCGGACGCACTAACTATGGCTACACCTTC. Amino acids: CASSQRAGRTNYGYTF.

CDR3 in amino acids: CASSLGPQGLAQYF. The CDR3 coding sequence is TGTGCCAGCAGCTTAGGCCCACAGGGCTTAGCGCAGTATTTT. The chain couples TRBV7-9 to TRBJ2-3, with TRBD1 as a possible D gene (6 bases). This CDR3 contains 14 residues. V was shortened by 1 base and J by 10 bases, with 15 bases between the two germline ends. Germline CDR1 is SEHNR and CDR2 is FQNEAQ (reference sequence).

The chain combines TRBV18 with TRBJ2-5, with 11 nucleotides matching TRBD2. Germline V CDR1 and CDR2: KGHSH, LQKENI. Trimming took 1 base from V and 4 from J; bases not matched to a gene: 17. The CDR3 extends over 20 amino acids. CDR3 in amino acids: CASSPLISTSGSSGIETQYF. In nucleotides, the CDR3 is TGTGCCAGCTCACCACTGATATCTACTAGCGGGAGTTCGGGGATAGAGACCCAGTACTTC.

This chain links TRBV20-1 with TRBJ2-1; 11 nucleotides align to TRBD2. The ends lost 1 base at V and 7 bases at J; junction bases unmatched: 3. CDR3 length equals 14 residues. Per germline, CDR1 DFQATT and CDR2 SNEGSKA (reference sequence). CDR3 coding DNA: TGCAGTGCTAGAGTTAGCGGGGGGGATAATGAGCAGTTCTTC. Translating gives CSARVSGGDNEQFF.

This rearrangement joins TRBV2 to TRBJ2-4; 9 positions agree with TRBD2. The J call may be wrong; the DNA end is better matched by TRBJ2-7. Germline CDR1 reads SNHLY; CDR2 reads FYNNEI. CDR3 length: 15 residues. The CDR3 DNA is TGTGCCAGCAGAGCGGGGGGCGGGATTGTTTACGAGCAGTACTTC. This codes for CASRAGGGIVYEQYF.

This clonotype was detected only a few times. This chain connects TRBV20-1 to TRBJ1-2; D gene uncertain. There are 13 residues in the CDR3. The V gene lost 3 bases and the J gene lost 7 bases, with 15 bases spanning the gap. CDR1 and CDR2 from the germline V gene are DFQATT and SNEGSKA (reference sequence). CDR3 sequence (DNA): TGCAGTGCTAGTCCGCCCGGACTTGTTGGCTACACCTTC. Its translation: CSASPPGLVGYTF.

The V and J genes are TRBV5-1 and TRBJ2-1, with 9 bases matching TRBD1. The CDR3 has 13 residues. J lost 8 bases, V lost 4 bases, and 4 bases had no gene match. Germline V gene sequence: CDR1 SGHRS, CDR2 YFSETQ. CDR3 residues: CASSRDRVYEQFF. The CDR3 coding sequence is TGCGCCAGCAGCCGGGACAGGGTTTATGAGCAGTTCTTC.

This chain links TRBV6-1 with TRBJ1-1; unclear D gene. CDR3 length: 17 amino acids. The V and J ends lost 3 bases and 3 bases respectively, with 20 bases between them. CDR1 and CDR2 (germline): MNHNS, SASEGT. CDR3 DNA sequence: TGTGCCAGCAGTGAGAAAAAGACGACAACTCGGGACACTGAAGCTTTCTTT. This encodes CASSEKKTTTRDTEAFF.

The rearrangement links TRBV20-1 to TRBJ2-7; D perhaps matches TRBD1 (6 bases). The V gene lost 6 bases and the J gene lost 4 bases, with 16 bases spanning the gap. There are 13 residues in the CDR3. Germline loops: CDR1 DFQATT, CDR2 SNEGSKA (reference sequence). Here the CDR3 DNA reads TGCAGTGCCTTCGGCCCAGGGGTATACGAGCAGTACTTC. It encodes CSAFGPGVYEQYF.

CDR3 residues: CSATEPYRQALSTDTQYF. The CDR3 bases are TGCAGTGCTACCGAACCCTATAGACAGGCTCTTTCCACAGATACGCAGTATTTT. The genes are TRBV20-1 and TRBJ2-3, with a possible D match to TRBD1 (6 bases). This CDR3 comprises 18 residues. Germline V CDR1 and CDR2: DFQATT, SNEGSKA (reference sequence). Trimming pared 4 bases from V and 2 bases from J, leaving 25 bases between.

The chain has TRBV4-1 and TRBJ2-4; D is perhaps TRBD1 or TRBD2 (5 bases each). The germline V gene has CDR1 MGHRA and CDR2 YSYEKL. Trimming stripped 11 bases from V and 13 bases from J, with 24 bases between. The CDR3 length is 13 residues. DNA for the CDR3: TGCGCCTCCTCCGGCGAGGTACCGGGGCAGCAGTACTTC. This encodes CASSGEVPGQQYF.

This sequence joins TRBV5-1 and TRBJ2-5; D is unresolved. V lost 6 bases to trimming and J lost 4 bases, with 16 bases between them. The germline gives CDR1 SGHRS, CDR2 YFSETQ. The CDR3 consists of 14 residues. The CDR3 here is CASTHAEMGETQYF. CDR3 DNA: TGCGCCAGCACCCACGCTGAGATGGGAGAGACCCAGTACTTC.